This T cell receptor (beta chain) was found in a study of cytomegalovirus exposure and HLA in healthy donors. Study results and caveats: A later analysis appeared to link common viral pathogens to several of the most significant clusters. Association of fewer than 20,000 TCR beta sequences with HLA alleles was found at 0.05 false discovery rate in a later analysis. Fewer N-insertions (relative to the approximately 670-donor mean) were reportedly seen in an Asian-associated ancestry cluster in a later analysis. An analysis done earlier found most TCR beta V segments productive about 87% or about 30% of the time.

Use of 60 Vbeta and 13 Jbeta primers characterized the PCR. Clones were sequenced by immunoSEQ multiplex PCR, and TCRdb holds only the in-frame ones, with some missing. The sample yields about 110,000 clones, around three quarters seen once. CDR1 and CDR2 from the germline V gene are SGDLS and YYNGEE. CDR3 length equals 14 residues. Trimming cost V 2 bases and J 1 base, with 9 bases left between them. As for this clone: The antigen remains undetermined.

This clonotype was obtained from a woman under 30 in good health and CMV-seropositive. The chain is built from TRBV9 and TRBJ1-1; D uncertain. The sequenced sample consisted of PBMCs. The CDR3 nucleotides read TGTGCCAGCAGCGTGGAGGTTACGAACACTGAAGCTTTCTTT. It encodes CASSVEVTNTEAFF. Looking up the rest from reference TRBV9 and TRBJ1-1 gives the full variable domain: DSGVTQTPKHLITATGQRVTLRCSPRSGDLSVYWYQQSLDQGLQFLIQYYNGEERAKGNILERFSAQQFPDLHSELNLSSLELGDSALYFCASSVEVTNTEAFFGQGTRLTVV.